Below, 23 T cell receptor beta chains from the same sample are listed, as sequenced in a study of identical twins. TCRdb re-analysed the 5' RACE reads in MiXCR, keeping a single row per CDR3 protein. The sample has more than 1.5 million distinct CDR3 sequences, about 32% seen once. The sequenced sample consisted of cord blood. Receptor source: a newborn girl in good health.

This clonotype came up many times. The chain carries TRBV12-3 or TRBV12-4 and TRBJ1-1; D is perhaps TRBD1 (6 bases). V lost 4 bases to trimming and J lost 1 base, with 7 bases between them. This CDR3 comprises 13 residues. CDR3 sequence (DNA): TGTGCCAGCAGTTGGGGGCGGAACACTGAAGCTTTCTTT. It specifies CASSWGRNTEAFF.

This chain links TRBV2 with TRBJ2-2; 7 bases agree with TRBD2. Germline V lookup: CDR1 SNHLY, CDR2 FYNNEI. The CDR3 spans 16 residues. V dropped 3 bases and J dropped 1; count of bases not matched to a gene: 5. CDR3 amino acids: CASSDLAVLNTGELFF. Here the CDR3 DNA reads TGTGCCAGCAGTGACCTAGCGGTCTTGAACACCGGGGAGCTGTTTTTT. Looking up the rest from reference TRBV2 and TRBJ2-2 gives the full variable domain: EPEVTQTPSHQVTQMGQEVILRCVPISNHLYFYWYRQILGQKVEFLVSFYNNEISEKSEIFDDQFSVERPDGSNFTLKIRSTKLEDSAMYFCASSDLAVLNTGELFFGEGSRLTVL.

V gene TRBV24-1 combines with J gene TRBJ2-3; unclear D gene. The CDR3 has 16 residues. V was shortened by 2 bases and J by 0 bases, with 11 bases between the two germline ends. Germline V gives CDR1 KGHDR, CDR2 SFDVKD. The chain's CDR3 is CATSDSGDVSTDTQYF. Written as DNA, the CDR3 is TGTGCCACCAGTGATTCCGGCGACGTGAGCACAGATACGCAGTATTTT.

The chain uses TRBV27 and TRBJ1-1; unclear D gene. This CDR3 region has 13 residues. Germline V CDR1 and CDR2: MNHEY, SMNVEV (reference sequence). V shed 5 bases and J shed 5 bases, with 12 bases lying between them. The DNA for the CDR3 is TGTGCCAGCAGTCTCGCAAGGTGGACTGAAGCTTTCTTT. Its protein product is CASSLARWTEAFF.

The chain links TRBV6-5 to TRBJ2-1, with 16 positions matching TRBD2. The J call could be wrong; TRBJ2-7 is a better fit for the DNA end. Germline assignment: CDR1 MNHEY and CDR2 SVGAGI. The CDR3 extends over 20 amino acids. Here the CDR3 reads CASSYTTGLAGGDKYNEQYF. The CDR3 DNA is TGTGCCAGCAGTTACACTACGGGACTAGCGGGAGGGGACAAATACAATGAGCAGTACTTC.

This clonotype was picked up many times. The CDR3 sequence is CASSQRGLPTGHSYNEQFF. CDR3 in DNA: TGTGCCAGCAGCCAAAGGGGACTACCCACGGGCCACTCCTACAATGAGCAGTTCTTC. The V gene is TRBV3-1, the J gene TRBJ2-1, with 7 bases lining up with TRBD2. In germline, CDR1 is LGHDT, CDR2 YNNKEL (reference sequence). With V trimmed by 2 bases and J by 0 bases, 13 bases remained unmatched. This CDR3 is built from 19 residues.

The CDR3 DNA reads TGTGCTAGTGGTTTGGTACTAGCGGGAGGATTGGGTTACAATGAGCAGTTCTTC. Protein sequence: CASGLVLAGGLGYNEQFF. This chain uses TRBV12-5 with TRBJ2-1; TRBD2 aligns across 12 bases. Germline V gene data show CDR1 as LGHNT and CDR2 as FRNRAP. Unmatched junction bases numbered 7, after V lost 0 bases and J lost 4 bases. The CDR3 is 18 amino acids.

V usage is TRBV27 and J usage is TRBJ2-3; 12 positions agree with TRBD2. Trimming took 4 bases from V and 6 from J; bases not matched to a gene: 8. CDR3 length: 16 residues. Germline CDR1 is MNHEY and CDR2 is SMNVEV (reference sequence). The chain's CDR3 is CASSWGRTSGMDTQYF. CDR3 nucleotide sequence: TGTGCCAGCAGTTGGGGTCGGACTAGCGGGATGGATACGCAGTATTTT.

The chain carries TRBV20-1 and TRBJ2-1; possibly TRBD1 for D (5 bases). The better agreement between TRBJ2-7 and the DNA end casts doubt on the J call. Per germline, CDR1 DFQATT and CDR2 SNEGSKA (reference sequence). The CDR3 runs to 14 residues. CDR3: CSARTGGPYNEQYF. CDR3 nucleotides: TGCAGTGCTAGAACAGGTGGTCCCTACAATGAGCAGTACTTC.

V is TRBV27 and J is TRBJ2-2, with D tentatively TRBD1 (6 bases). The CDR3 totals 15 residues. The V and J ends lost 5 bases and 3 bases respectively, with 13 bases between them. Germline CDR1 is MNHEY and CDR2 is SMNVEV (reference sequence). The CDR3 loop is CASSPDRTYTGELFF. Written as DNA, the CDR3 is TGTGCCAGCAGTCCCGACAGGACCTACACCGGGGAGCTGTTTTTT.

The rearrangement links TRBV5-1 to TRBJ2-7; the D gene is possibly TRBD1 (5 bases). Germline values: CDR1 SGHRS, CDR2 YFSETQ. V lost 1 base and J lost 0, with 14 bases in between. The CDR3 consists of 16 residues. CDR3 in amino acids: CASSLRPTDNSYEQYF. The CDR3 DNA follows: TGCGCCAGCAGCTTGCGCCCGACAGACAACTCCTACGAGCAGTACTTC.

There are a few counts of this clonotype. This sequence joins TRBV4-1 and TRBJ2-1; 11 bases align to TRBD2. V shed 4 bases and J 5 bases; nucleotides not matched to a gene: 7. The CDR3 loop spans 16 amino acids. Germline V lookup: CDR1 MGHRA, CDR2 YSYEKL. This CDR3 is CASSRIRLAGHNEQFF. DNA for the CDR3: TGCGCCAGCAGCCGAATTCGACTAGCGGGGCACAATGAGCAGTTCTTC.

The rearrangement uses TRBV4-2 and TRBJ2-7; D possibly corresponds to TRBD1 (6 bases). The CDR3 has 14 residues. Trimming left V 1 base short and J 3 bases short, with 10 bases between. Germline V CDR1 and CDR2: LGHNA, YNFKEQ. CDR3 bases: TGTGCCAGCAGCCAAGCAGGGGAAAGCTACGAGCAGTACTTC. The encoded protein is CASSQAGESYEQYF.

Details on this clonotype: At one boundary the junction diverges from the germline segment, which might be a read error. V is TRBV27 and J is TRBJ2-1; D is uncertain. The CDR3 length is 13 residues. Germline V gives CDR1 MNHEY, CDR2 SMNVEV (reference sequence). CDR3 DNA: TGTGCCGGCAGTTTTGCGGTTTACAATGAGCAGTTCTTC. As protein: CAGSFAVYNEQFF.

This chain links TRBV10-3 with TRBJ2-2; D remains ambiguous. The CDR3 runs 13 residues. V was cut by 2 bases and J by 5 bases, with 6 bases left in between. Germline V gene lookup returns CDR1 ENHRY and CDR2 SYGVKD. In nucleotides, the CDR3 is TGTGCCATCAGTGAGAGGGATACCGGGGAGCTGTTTTTT. Encoded protein: CAISERDTGELFF.

This clonotype was counted a few times. V is TRBV12-3 or TRBV12-4 and J is TRBJ2-1; perhaps TRBD2 as D (5 bases). This CDR3 has 17 residues. Trimming took off 0 bases at V and 2 bases at J, with 14 bases between the two ends. Written as DNA, the CDR3 is TGTGCCAGCAGTTTAGCTCTTATTAGCGAACCCTACAATGAGCAGTTCTTC. As protein: CASSLALISEPYNEQFF.

J is TRBJ1-1 and V is TRBV27; the D is unclear. The CDR3 has 13 residues. Trimming shortened V by 0 bases and J by 6 bases, and 8 bases separated the two germline ends. Germline lookup yields CDR1 MNHEY and CDR2 SMNVEV (reference sequence). The CDR3 bases are TGTGCCAGCAGTTTATCGAGGGCCGCTGAAGCTTTCTTT. The encoded protein is CASSLSRAAEAFF.

For the CDR3, the DNA is TGCAGTGCTAGAGATGTGAGGGATCAGCCCCAGCATTTT. Translation: CSARDVRDQPQHF. This chain links TRBV20-1 with TRBJ1-5; the D is unclear. CDR3 size: 13 residues. Trimming shortened V by 0 bases and J by 5 bases, and 8 bases separated the two germline ends. CDR1 is DFQATT and CDR2 is SNEGSKA in the germline V gene (reference sequence).

CDR3 coding DNA: TGTGCCAGCAGCCACGGAAGCGGGATGTGGACCGGGGAGCTGTTTTTT. It yields the protein CASSHGSGMWTGELFF. The chain links TRBV14 to TRBJ2-2; 7 bases agree with TRBD2. This CDR3 spans 16 amino acids. The germline gives CDR1 SGHDN, CDR2 FVKESK. Germline trimming cut 3 bases from V and 5 bases from J; bases unmatched to any gene: 9.

There are a few counts of this clonotype. This sequence joins TRBV28 and TRBJ2-1; TRBD2 aligns across 11 bases. Germline trimming cut 6 bases from V and 0 bases from J; bases unmatched to any gene: 25. The CDR3 totals 23 residues. Germline V gives CDR1 MDHEN, CDR2 SYDVKM. As DNA, the CDR3 is TGTGCCAGCAGACAGATCCGGGACCGATTTAGACTAGCGGGACGGCTCTCCTACAATGAGCAGTTCTTC. Its protein is CASRQIRDRFRLAGRLSYNEQFF.

CDR3: CASSSFTTNEKLFF. CDR3 DNA sequence: TGTGCCAGCAGTTCGTTCACAACTAATGAAAAACTGTTTTTT. The J gene is TRBJ1-4, the V gene TRBV28; no definite D call. This CDR3 region has 14 residues. Deletions cut 4 bases from V and 0 bases from J, with 6 bases between. Germline lookup yields CDR1 MDHEN and CDR2 SYDVKM.

Concerning this clonotype itself: Mismatch with germline at one junction end may stem from a read error. J is TRBJ1-6 and V is TRBV5-1, with D unclear. The V gene's germline CDR1 is SGHRS and CDR2 YFSETQ. The CDR3 is 15 residues long. The chain's CDR3 is CASSLAGGYNPPLHF. The CDR3, as DNA: TGCGCCAGCAGCTTGGCCGGCGGTTATAATCCACCCCTCCACTTT. The full variable domain, with the rest looked up from reference TRBV5-1 and TRBJ1-6, is KAGVTQTPRYLIKTRGQQVTLSCSPISGHRSVSWYQQTPGQGLQFLFEYFSETQRNKGNFPGRFSGRQFSNSRSEMNVSTLELGDSALYLCASSLAGGYNPPLHFGNGTRLTVT.

Ten or more counts support this clonotype. Here the CDR3 DNA reads TGCAGCGTTGAGGTCTTAGCGGGAGGGTACGAGCAGTACTTC. Translated, it gives CSVEVLAGGYEQYF. The chain couples TRBV29-1 to TRBJ2-7; 11 bases align to TRBD2. The CDR3 is 14 amino acids. CDR1 is SQVTM and CDR2 is ANQGSEA in the germline V gene. After removal of 3 bases from V and 4 bases from J, the junction contained 5 bases not matched to a gene.